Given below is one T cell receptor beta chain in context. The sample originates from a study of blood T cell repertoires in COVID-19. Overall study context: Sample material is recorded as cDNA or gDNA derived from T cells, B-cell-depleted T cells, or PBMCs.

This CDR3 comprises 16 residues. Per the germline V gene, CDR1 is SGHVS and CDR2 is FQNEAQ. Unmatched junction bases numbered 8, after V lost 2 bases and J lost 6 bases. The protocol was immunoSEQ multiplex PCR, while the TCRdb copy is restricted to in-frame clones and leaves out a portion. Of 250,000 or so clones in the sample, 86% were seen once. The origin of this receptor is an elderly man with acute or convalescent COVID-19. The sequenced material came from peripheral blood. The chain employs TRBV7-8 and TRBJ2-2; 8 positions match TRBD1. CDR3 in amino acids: CASSLSSGGVPGELFF. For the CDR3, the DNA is TGTGCCAGCAGCTTATCCTCAGGGGGCGTCCCCGGGGAGCTGTTTTTT.